The 32 T cell receptor beta chains given below trace back to one sample, sequenced in a study of beta chain features in type 1 diabetes. Isolated RNA was reverse transcribed in full, so expressed TCRB transcripts were sequenced. Measured with immunoSEQ multiplex PCR; TCRdb has only the in-frame clones, and not every one. The table shows 150,000 or so clones, with roughly 53% occurring only once. Material: Tregs from blood. The receptors shown here come from a young man in good health.

The gene calls are TRBV9 and TRBJ2-1; 8 positions match TRBD2. Germline V gene sequence: CDR1 SGDLS, CDR2 YYNGEE. This CDR3 contains 15 residues. The V gene end was trimmed by 4 bases and the J gene end by 2 bases; junction bases not matched to a gene: 5. The DNA for the CDR3 is TGTGCCAGCAGCTTAGCGGGGTCACCCTACAATGAGCAGTTCTTC. It yields the protein CASSLAGSPYNEQFF. The entire variable domain, with the rest obtained from reference TRBV9 and TRBJ2-1, is as follows: DSGVTQTPKHLITATGQRVTLRCSPRSGDLSVYWYQQSLDQGLQFLIQYYNGEERAKGNILERFSAQQFPDLHSELNLSSLELGDSALYFCASSLAGSPYNEQFFGPGTRLTVL.

This clone was found a few times. The chain couples TRBV15 to TRBJ2-3; possible D gene TRBD2, 5 bases. V lost 5 bases and J 6 bases, leaving 21 bases between the germline ends. The length of the CDR3 is 16 residues. The V gene's germline CDR1 is LNHNV and CDR2 YYDKDF (reference sequence). CDR3 sequence reads: CATSPREVLSVDTQYF. The CDR3 nucleotides read TGTGCCACCAGCCCCAGAGAGGTCCTTAGCGTGGATACGCAGTATTTT.

The gene calls are TRBV20-1 and TRBJ1-5; D not certain. This CDR3 spans 11 amino acids. Trimming left V 6 bases short and J 2 bases short, with 5 bases between. In germline, CDR1 is DFQATT, CDR2 SNEGSKA (reference sequence). This CDR3 reads CSARGNQPQHF. CDR3 nucleotide sequence: TGCAGTGCCCGGGGCAATCAGCCCCAGCATTTT.

Only a few counts were recorded for this clone. This rearrangement joins TRBV6-5 to TRBJ1-2; possible D gene TRBD1, 6 bases. V shed 8 bases and J shed 7 bases, with 14 bases lying between them. Germline V lookup: CDR1 MNHEY, CDR2 SVGAGI. The CDR3 has 12 residues. For the CDR3, the DNA is TGTGCCAGCGCTAAGACAGGTTTTGGCTACACCTTC. It codes for CASAKTGFGYTF.

There are a few counts of this clone. The chain is built from TRBV30 and TRBJ1-6; D is possibly TRBD1 (6 bases). V was cut by 1 base and J by 9 bases, with 13 bases left in between. The CDR3 runs 14 residues. Germline CDR1 and CDR2: GTSNPN and SVGIG (reference sequence). The CDR3 loop is CAWSGWGGPSPLHF. In DNA, the CDR3 is TGTGCCTGGAGTGGGTGGGGGGGCCCTTCACCCCTCCACTTT.

The chain recombines TRBV28 with TRBJ1-5; 10 positions agree with TRBD1. V lost 6 bases and J lost 5; bases outside the gene matches: 10. The germline V gene encodes CDR1 MDHEN and CDR2 SYDVKM. This CDR3 comprises 16 residues. CDR3 residues: CASSSDRGRRYQPQHF. The CDR3 DNA is TGTGCCAGCAGCAGTGACAGGGGGCGCCGATATCAGCCCCAGCATTTT.

The chain has TRBV10-3 and TRBJ1-1; D not certain. V lost 4 bases, J lost 1 base, and 10 bases lay in between. CDR1 is ENHRY and CDR2 is SYGVKD in the germline V gene. This CDR3 is built from 14 residues. CDR3 region: CAISAGRPNTEAFF. The CDR3 DNA is TGTGCCATCAGTGCGGGGAGACCGAACACTGAAGCTTTCTTT.

This clone has just a few counts. The chain carries TRBV15 and TRBJ2-1, with D possibly matching TRBD2 (6 bases). This CDR3 is built from 18 residues. V shed 5 bases and J shed 0 bases, with 20 bases lying between them. Germline CDR1 is LNHNV and CDR2 is YYDKDF (reference sequence). The CDR3 bases are TGTGCCACCAGCGGAGCGGTACTAGCTACTCGCTCCTACAATGAGCAGTTCTTC. Its translation is CATSGAVLATRSYNEQFF.

This clone has more than one count but fewer than ten. The V gene is TRBV4-3, the J gene TRBJ1-2; D is undetermined. The CDR3 sequence is 14 residues long. Trimming cost V 4 bases and J 3 bases, with 12 bases left between them. Germline assignment: CDR1 LGHNA and CDR2 YSLEER. In DNA, the CDR3 is TGCGCCAGCAGCCCCACACTGACACACTATGGCTACACCTTC. It yields the protein CASSPTLTHYGYTF.

The chain recombines TRBV7-2 with TRBJ2-2; 11 bases fit TRBD2. The CDR3 runs to 17 residues. Unmatched junction bases numbered 15, after V lost 7 bases and J lost 8 bases. Per the germline V gene, CDR1 is SGHTA and CDR2 is FQGNSA. The CDR3 reads CASTTRTTLAGVGELFF. The DNA of the CDR3 is TGTGCCAGCACCACACGTACTACACTAGCGGGGGTTGGGGAGCTGTTTTTT.

The genes are TRBV27 and TRBJ2-7, with D tentatively TRBD2 (6 bases). The V end lost 5 bases, the J end lost 1 base, and 24 bases lay between the germline ends. The CDR3 extends over 18 amino acids. Germline V gene data show CDR1 as MNHEY and CDR2 as SMNVEV (reference sequence). The CDR3 nucleotides are TGTGCCAGCAGTCTGACAGAAACGGCGCGGGGCGTTTCCTACGAGCAGTACTTC. Translation gives CASSLTETARGVSYEQYF.

This clone occurred once. V is TRBV5-6 and J is TRBJ2-5; D not certain. Looked up from germline, CDR1 is SGHDT and CDR2 is YYEEEE. V was pared by 1 base and J by 5 bases, with 12 bases between. The CDR3 contains 14 residues. The CDR3 region is CASSLSSLRETQYF. Here the CDR3 DNA reads TGTGCCAGCAGCTTGTCAAGCCTTCGGGAGACCCAGTACTTC.

As to this clone: Additional DNA sequences in this sample encode the identical CDR3. V gene TRBV9 combines with J gene TRBJ1-1, with D uncertain. Per germline, CDR1 SGDLS and CDR2 YYNGEE. Trimming took off 0 bases at V and 8 bases at J, with 11 bases between the two ends. CDR3 length equals 13 residues. The CDR3 loop reads CASSVDFSTEAFF. CDR3 DNA: TGTGCCAGCAGCGTAGATTTTAGTACGGAAGCTTTCTTT.

The count of this clone is one. The chain is built from TRBV7-9 and TRBJ2-5, with 11 bases identical to TRBD1. This CDR3 is 13 amino acids long. J gave up 12 bases and V 5 bases, and 8 bases lay outside the gene matches. Germline CDR1 and CDR2: SEHNR and FQNEAQ (reference sequence). The chain's CDR3 is CASSPGTGGKKYF. The CDR3, as DNA: TGTGCCAGCAGCCCCGGGACAGGGGGTAAGAAGTACTTC.

This clone was counted between two and nine times. The chain is built from TRBV7-9 and TRBJ2-3; D gene unclear. This CDR3 is 11 amino acids long. Germline loops: CDR1 SEHNR, CDR2 FQNEAQ (reference sequence). Between the trimmed V and J ends, which lost 1 base and 9 bases, there was a span of 5 bases. The CDR3 coding sequence is TGTGCCAGCAGCTTAGGCGCGACGCAGTATTTT. Residues: CASSLGATQYF.

The gene calls are TRBV6-1 and TRBJ2-7; unclear D gene. The V end lost 3 bases, the J end lost 5 bases, and 8 bases lay between the germline ends. CDR3 length equals 12 residues. Germline V gene data show CDR1 as MNHNS and CDR2 as SASEGT. Here the CDR3 reads CASSDRIHEQYF. In DNA, the CDR3 is TGTGCCAGCAGTGACAGGATCCACGAGCAGTACTTC.

The chain employs TRBV2 and TRBJ2-3; D ambiguous. CDR3 length: 10 residues. V dropped 8 bases and J dropped 3 bases, with 3 bases sitting between them. Germline loops: CDR1 SNHLY, CDR2 FYNNEI. This CDR3 reads CASSTDTQYF. Written as DNA, the CDR3 is TGTGCCAGCTCGACAGATACGCAGTATTTT.

The chain couples TRBV2 to TRBJ2-5; a possible D gene is TRBD2 (6 bases). The germline CDR1 and CDR2 sequences are SNHLY and FYNNEI. Trimming cost V 6 bases and J 5 bases, with 16 bases left between them. The CDR3 sequence is 14 residues long. The DNA for the CDR3 is TGTGCCAGCAGGGAGGGATTTTGGGGGGAGACCCAGTACTTC. Protein sequence: CASREGFWGETQYF.

The chain carries TRBV30 and TRBJ1-6; D may be TRBD1 (5 bases). The CDR3 covers 15 residues. The V end was cut by 5 bases, the J end by 9 bases, with 20 bases between. In germline, CDR1 is GTSNPN, CDR2 SVGIG (reference sequence). The CDR3 reads CAWEFKKGPVSPLHF. CDR3 coding DNA: TGTGCCTGGGAATTTAAGAAGGGGCCTGTTTCACCCCTCCACTTT. Full variable domain (rest looked up from reference TRBV30 and TRBJ1-6): SQTIHQWPATLVQPVGSPLSLECTVEGTSNPNLYWYRQAAGRGLQLLFYSVGIGQISSEVPQNLSASRPQDRQFILSSKKLLLSDSGFYLCAWEFKKGPVSPLHFGNGTRLTVT.

In its sample, this clone was seen a few times. The gene calls are TRBV7-2 and TRBJ2-5; D remains ambiguous. The germline V gene has CDR1 SGHTA and CDR2 FQGNSA. Trimming took off 1 base at V and 2 bases at J, with 11 bases between the two ends. This CDR3 has 15 amino acids. CDR3 nucleotide sequence: TGTGCCAGCAGCTTAGGTTCAGGCAGACAAGAGACCCAGTACTTC. Protein: CASSLGSGRQETQYF.

The chain has TRBV27 and TRBJ2-7, with 9 bases matching TRBD1. CDR1 MNHEY and CDR2 SMNVEV come from the germline V gene (reference sequence). The CDR3 has 16 amino acids. The V and J ends lost 5 bases and 0 bases, in that order; junction bases with no gene match: 8. The CDR3 reads CASSRRQGGSSYEQYF. The CDR3 region has the DNA TGTGCCAGCAGTCGCCGACAGGGGGGGAGCTCCTACGAGCAGTACTTC.

V and J are TRBV28 and TRBJ2-5; D is uncertain. The CDR3 runs 15 residues. Between the trimmed V and J ends, which lost 6 bases and 4 bases, there was a span of 18 bases. Per the germline V gene, CDR1 is MDHEN and CDR2 is SYDVKM. For the CDR3, the DNA is TGTGCCAGCAGACGAAGTCCAGGTTCGGTAGAGACCCAGTACTTC. Its protein product is CASRRSPGSVETQYF.

The V gene is TRBV5-6, the J gene TRBJ2-7, with a possible D match to TRBD1 (6 bases). CDR3 size: 15 residues. Germline CDR1 SGHDT, CDR2 YYEEEE. V was pared by 4 bases and J by 4 bases, with 18 bases between. The CDR3 loop reads CASSRAMGARYEQYF. The CDR3 DNA follows: TGTGCCAGCAGCCGTGCCATGGGGGCGCGGTACGAGCAGTACTTC.

The genes are TRBV5-1 and TRBJ2-1, with 8 bases that match TRBD2. CDR1 and CDR2 (germline): SGHRS, YFSETQ. The CDR3 loop spans 15 amino acids. Germline trimming cut 1 base from V and 4 bases from J; bases unmatched to any gene: 4. The CDR3 reads CASSLTGGQYNEQFF. CDR3 sequence (DNA): TGCGCCAGCAGCTTGACGGGGGGGCAGTACAATGAGCAGTTCTTC.

The rearrangement uses TRBV5-1 and TRBJ2-3; D is uncertain. Trimming stripped 0 bases from V and 2 bases from J, with 10 bases between. The CDR3 has 15 amino acids. The germline CDR1 and CDR2 sequences are SGHRS and YFSETQ. The CDR3 coding sequence is TGCGCCAGCAGCTTGGCCTACGGTAACACAGATACGCAGTATTTT. Its protein product is CASSLAYGNTDTQYF.

This clone was seen only once. V usage is TRBV6-5 and J usage is TRBJ1-3, with a possible D match to TRBD1 (5 bases). V lost 3 bases and J lost 0, with 9 bases in between. The CDR3 has 15 amino acids. Germline V lookup: CDR1 MNHEY, CDR2 SVGAGI. CDR3 amino acids: CASSYDRASGNTIYF. CDR3 in DNA: TGTGCCAGCAGTTATGACAGAGCCTCTGGAAACACCATATATTTT.

This clone was counted a single time. V is TRBV6-4 and J is TRBJ2-1, with 8 bases aligning to TRBD1. The germline V gene encodes CDR1 MRHNA and CDR2 SNTAGT. After removal of 4 bases from V and 6 bases from J, the junction contained 5 bases not matched to a gene. This CDR3 is built from 14 residues. The chain's CDR3 is CASSAQGAVNEQFF. The DNA of the CDR3 is TGTGCCAGCAGTGCCCAGGGGGCGGTCAATGAGCAGTTCTTC.

The chain joins TRBV28 to TRBJ1-5, with D unresolved. Trimming left V 1 base short and J 5 bases short, with 3 bases between. Looked up from germline, CDR1 is MDHEN and CDR2 is SYDVKM. This CDR3 is built from 12 residues. The CDR3 DNA follows: TGTGCCAGCAGTTTATCGGATCAGCCCCAGCATTTT. The encoded protein is CASSLSDQPQHF.

This clone has only a few counts. The chain links TRBV7-8 to TRBJ2-5; D might be TRBD2 (7 bases). The CDR3 has 14 amino acids. The germline gives CDR1 SGHVS, CDR2 FQNEAQ. Trimming removed 5 bases from V and 11 bases from J, with 21 bases in between. The CDR3 is CASSPLGGPTEQYF. Here the CDR3 DNA reads TGTGCCAGCAGCCCACTGGGGGGGCCTACGGAGCAGTACTTC.

Remarks on this clone: The germline gene is not matched at one end of the junction; a read error may be the cause. The chain links TRBV10-3 to TRBJ2-3; 8 positions match TRBD2. CDR1 and CDR2 (germline): ENHRY, SYGVKD. The CDR3 sequence is 17 residues long. The CDR3 DNA reads TGTGCCACCAGTCGTCATGGGGCTAGCGGGCCAGGAGGTACGCAGTATTTT. Its protein product is CATSRHGASGPGGTQYF.

The chain is built from TRBV7-9 and TRBJ2-1; D is uncertain. The germline CDR1 and CDR2 sequences are SEHNR and FQNEAQ (reference sequence). The CDR3 contains 12 residues. The germline V and J ends were trimmed by 1 base and 7 bases, with 5 bases remaining between them. CDR3 DNA sequence: TGTGCCAGCAGCTTAGGAGCGAATGAGCAGTTCTTC. This gives the protein CASSLGANEQFF.

V usage is TRBV5-1 and J usage is TRBJ2-7, with no clear D. The length of the CDR3 is 14 residues. CDR1 and CDR2 from the germline V gene are SGHRS and YFSETQ. Trimming took off 2 bases at V and 2 bases at J, with 11 bases between the two ends. CDR3 amino acids: CASSFGGSTYEQYF. The CDR3, as DNA: TGCGCCAGCAGCTTCGGCGGCTCAACCTACGAGCAGTACTTC.